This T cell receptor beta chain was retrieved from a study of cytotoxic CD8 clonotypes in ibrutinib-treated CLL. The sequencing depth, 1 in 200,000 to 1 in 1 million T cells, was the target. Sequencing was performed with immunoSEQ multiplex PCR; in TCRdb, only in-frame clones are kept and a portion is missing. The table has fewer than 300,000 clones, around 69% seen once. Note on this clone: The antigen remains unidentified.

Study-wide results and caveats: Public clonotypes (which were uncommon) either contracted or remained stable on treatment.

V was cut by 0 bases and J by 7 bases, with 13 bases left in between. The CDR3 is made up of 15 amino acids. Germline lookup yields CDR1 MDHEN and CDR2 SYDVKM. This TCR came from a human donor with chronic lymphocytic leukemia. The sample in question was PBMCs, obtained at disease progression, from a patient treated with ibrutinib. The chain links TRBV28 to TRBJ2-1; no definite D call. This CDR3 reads CASSLWAPLRNEQFF. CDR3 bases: TGTGCCAGCAGTTTATGGGCCCCTTTGCGGAATGAGCAGTTCTTC. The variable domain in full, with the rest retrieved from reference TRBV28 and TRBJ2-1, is DVKVTQSSRYLVKRTGEKVFLECVQDMDHENMFWYRQDPGLGLRLIYFSYDVKMKEKGDIPEGYSVSREKKERFSLILESASTNQTSMYLCASSLWAPLRNEQFFGPGTRLTVL.